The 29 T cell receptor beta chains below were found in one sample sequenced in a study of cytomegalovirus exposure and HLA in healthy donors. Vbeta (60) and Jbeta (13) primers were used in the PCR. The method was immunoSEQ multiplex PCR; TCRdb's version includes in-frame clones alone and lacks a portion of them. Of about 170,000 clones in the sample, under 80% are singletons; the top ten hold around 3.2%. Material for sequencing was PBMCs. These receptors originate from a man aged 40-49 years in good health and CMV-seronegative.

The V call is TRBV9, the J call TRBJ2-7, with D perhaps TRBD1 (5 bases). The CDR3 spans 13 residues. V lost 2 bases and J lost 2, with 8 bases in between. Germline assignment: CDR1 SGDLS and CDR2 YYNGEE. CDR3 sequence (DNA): TGTGCCAGCAGCGTCGACAGCACCTACGAGCAGTACTTC. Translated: CASSVDSTYEQYF.

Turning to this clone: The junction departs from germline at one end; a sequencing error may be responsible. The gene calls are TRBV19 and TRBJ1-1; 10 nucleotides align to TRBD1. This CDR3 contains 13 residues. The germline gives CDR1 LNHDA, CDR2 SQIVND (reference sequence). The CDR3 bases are TGTGCCAGTAGCCAAGGGACAGGGGTTGAAACTTTCTTT. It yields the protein CASSQGTGVETFF.

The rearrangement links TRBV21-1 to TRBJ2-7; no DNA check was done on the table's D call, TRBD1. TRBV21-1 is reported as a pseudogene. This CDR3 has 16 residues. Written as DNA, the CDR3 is TGTGCCAGCAGCAACCCAATTTGCAGGGGTCCCTACGAGCAGTACTTC. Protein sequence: CASSNPICRGPYEQYF.

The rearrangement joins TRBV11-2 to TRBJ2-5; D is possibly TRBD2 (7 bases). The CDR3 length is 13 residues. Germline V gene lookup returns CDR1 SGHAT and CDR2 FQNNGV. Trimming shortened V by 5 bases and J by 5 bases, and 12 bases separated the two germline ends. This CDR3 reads CASSLGGRETQYF. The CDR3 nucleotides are TGTGCCAGCAGCCTCGGGGGGCGGGAGACCCAGTACTTC.

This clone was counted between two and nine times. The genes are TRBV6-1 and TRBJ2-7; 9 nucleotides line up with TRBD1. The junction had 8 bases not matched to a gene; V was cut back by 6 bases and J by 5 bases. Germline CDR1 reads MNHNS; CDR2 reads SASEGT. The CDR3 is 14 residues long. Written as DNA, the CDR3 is TGTGCCAGCAGAGATGGGACAGGGTTCAACGAGCAGTACTTC. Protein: CASRDGTGFNEQYF.

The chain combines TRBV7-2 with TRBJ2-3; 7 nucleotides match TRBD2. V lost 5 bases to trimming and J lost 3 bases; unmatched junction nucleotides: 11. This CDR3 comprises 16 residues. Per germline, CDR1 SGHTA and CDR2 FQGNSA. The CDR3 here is CASSPLRASGTDTQYF. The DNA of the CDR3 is TGTGCCAGCAGCCCCCTGAGGGCTAGCGGAACAGATACGCAGTATTTT.

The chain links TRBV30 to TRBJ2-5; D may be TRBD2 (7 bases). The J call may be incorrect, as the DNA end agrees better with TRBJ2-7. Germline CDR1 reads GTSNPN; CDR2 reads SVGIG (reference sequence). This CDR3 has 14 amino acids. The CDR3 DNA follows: TGTGCCTGGAGTGTAGGGGGGGGGTCCTACGAGCAGTACTTC. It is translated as CAWSVGGGSYEQYF.

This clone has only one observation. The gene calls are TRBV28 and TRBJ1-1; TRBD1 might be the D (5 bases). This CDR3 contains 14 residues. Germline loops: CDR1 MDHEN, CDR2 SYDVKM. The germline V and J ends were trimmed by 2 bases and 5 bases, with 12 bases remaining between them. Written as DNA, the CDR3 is TGTGCCAGCAGTTTAGCAGGGTATCGGACTGAAGCTTTCTTT. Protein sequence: CASSLAGYRTEAFF.

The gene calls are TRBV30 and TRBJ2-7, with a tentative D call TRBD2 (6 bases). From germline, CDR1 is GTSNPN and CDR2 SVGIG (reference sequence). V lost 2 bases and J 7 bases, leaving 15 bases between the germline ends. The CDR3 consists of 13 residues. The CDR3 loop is CAWSLARSGEQYF. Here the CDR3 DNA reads TGTGCCTGGAGTCTGGCGCGAAGCGGGGAGCAGTACTTC.

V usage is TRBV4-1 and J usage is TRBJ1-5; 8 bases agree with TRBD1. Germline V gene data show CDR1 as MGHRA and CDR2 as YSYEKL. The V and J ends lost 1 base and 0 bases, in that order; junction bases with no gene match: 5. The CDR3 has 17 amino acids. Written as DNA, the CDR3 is TGCGCCAGCAGCCAAGGGACAGGGACTAATAGCAATCAGCCCCAGCATTTT. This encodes CASSQGTGTNSNQPQHF.

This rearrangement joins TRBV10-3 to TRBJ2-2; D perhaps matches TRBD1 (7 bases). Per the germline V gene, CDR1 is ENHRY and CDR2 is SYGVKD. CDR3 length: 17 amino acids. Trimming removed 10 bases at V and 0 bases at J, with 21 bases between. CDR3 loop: CATSPNLRGANTGELFF. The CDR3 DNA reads TGTGCCACCTCCCCAAACCTCAGGGGGGCGAACACCGGGGAGCTGTTTTTT.

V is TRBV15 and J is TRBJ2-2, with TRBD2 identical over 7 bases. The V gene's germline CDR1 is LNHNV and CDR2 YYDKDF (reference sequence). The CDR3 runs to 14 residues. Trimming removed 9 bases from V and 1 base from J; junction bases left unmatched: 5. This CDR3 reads CATTTGGNTGELFF. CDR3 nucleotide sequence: TGTGCCACTACTACGGGGGGGAACACCGGGGAGCTGTTTTTT.

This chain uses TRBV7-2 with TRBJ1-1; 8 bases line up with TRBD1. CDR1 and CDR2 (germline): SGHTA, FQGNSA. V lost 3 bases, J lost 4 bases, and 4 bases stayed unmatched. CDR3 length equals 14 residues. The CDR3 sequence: CASSFGQGITEAFF. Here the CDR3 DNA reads TGTGCCAGCAGCTTCGGACAGGGCATCACTGAAGCTTTCTTT.

The CDR3 nucleotides are TGTGCCAGCAGTGATAGGTCGGCTTTAGGAGGGTATAGCAATCAGCCCCAGCATTTT. It translates to CASSDRSALGGYSNQPQHF. The chain has TRBV6-1 and TRBJ1-5, with D hard to call. The V and J ends lost 3 bases and 0 bases respectively, with 21 bases between them. Germline CDR1 MNHNS, CDR2 SASEGT. The CDR3 is 19 amino acids.

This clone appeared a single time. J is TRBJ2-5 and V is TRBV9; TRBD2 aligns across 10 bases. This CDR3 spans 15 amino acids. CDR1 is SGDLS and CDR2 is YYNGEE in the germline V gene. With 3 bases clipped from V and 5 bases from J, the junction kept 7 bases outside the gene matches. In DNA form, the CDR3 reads TGTGCCAGCAGCGGGGGACTAGCGCTGGGGGAGACCCAGTACTTC. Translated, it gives CASSGGLALGETQYF.

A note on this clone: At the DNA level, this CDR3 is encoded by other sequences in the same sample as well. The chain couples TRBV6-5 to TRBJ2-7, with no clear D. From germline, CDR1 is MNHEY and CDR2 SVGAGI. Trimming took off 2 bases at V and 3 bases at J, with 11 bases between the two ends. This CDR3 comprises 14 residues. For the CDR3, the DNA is TGTGCCAGCAGTTACAGTAGACTGGGCTACGAGCAGTACTTC. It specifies CASSYSRLGYEQYF.

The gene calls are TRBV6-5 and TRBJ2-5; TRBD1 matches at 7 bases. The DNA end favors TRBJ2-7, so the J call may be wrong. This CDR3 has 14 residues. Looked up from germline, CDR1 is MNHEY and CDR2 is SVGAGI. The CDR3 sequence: CASSYARTGYEQYF. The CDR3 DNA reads TGTGCCAGCAGTTACGCCAGGACAGGCTACGAGCAGTACTTC.

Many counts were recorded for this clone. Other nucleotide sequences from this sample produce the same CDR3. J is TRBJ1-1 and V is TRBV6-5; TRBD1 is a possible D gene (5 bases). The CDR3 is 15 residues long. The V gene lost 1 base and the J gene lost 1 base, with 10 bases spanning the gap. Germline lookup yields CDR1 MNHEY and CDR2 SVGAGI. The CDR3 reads CASSYWGEGNTEAFF. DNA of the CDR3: TGTGCCAGCAGTTACTGGGGGGAGGGGAACACTGAAGCTTTCTTT.

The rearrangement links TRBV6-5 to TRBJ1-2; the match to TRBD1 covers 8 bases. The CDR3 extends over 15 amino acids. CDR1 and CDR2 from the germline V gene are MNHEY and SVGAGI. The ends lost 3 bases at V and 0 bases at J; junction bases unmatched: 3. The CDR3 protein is CASSYDRGTNYGYTF. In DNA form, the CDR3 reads TGTGCCAGCAGTTATGACAGGGGCACTAACTATGGCTACACCTTC.

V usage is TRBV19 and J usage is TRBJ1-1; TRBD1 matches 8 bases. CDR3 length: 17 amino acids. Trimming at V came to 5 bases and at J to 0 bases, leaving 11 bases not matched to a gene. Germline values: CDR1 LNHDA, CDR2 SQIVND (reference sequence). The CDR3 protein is CASSSDRVPNMNTEAFF. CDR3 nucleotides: TGTGCCAGTAGTTCGGACAGGGTCCCCAACATGAACACTGAAGCTTTCTTT.

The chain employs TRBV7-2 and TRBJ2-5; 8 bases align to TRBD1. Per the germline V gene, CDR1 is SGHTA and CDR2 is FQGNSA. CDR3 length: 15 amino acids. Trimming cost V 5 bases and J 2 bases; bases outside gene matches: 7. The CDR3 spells CASSPSGTGQETQYF. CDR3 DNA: TGTGCCAGCAGCCCCTCCGGGACAGGTCAAGAGACCCAGTACTTC.

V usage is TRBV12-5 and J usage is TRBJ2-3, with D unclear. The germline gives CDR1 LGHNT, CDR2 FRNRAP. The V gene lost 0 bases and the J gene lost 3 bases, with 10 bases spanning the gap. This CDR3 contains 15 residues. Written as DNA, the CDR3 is TGTGCTAGTGGTTTGGTACGTGACGGGACAGATACGCAGTATTTT. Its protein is CASGLVRDGTDTQYF.

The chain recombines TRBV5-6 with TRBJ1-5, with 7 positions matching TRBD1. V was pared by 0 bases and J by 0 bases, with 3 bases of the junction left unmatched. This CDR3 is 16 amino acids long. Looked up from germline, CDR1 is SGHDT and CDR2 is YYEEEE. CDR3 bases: TGTGCCAGCAGCTTGGGGACAGGATATAGCAATCAGCCCCAGCATTTT. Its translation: CASSLGTGYSNQPQHF.

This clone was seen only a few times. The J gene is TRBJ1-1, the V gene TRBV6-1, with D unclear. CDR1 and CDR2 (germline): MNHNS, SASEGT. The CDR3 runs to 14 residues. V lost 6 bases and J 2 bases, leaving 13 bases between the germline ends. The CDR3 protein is CASRSPYRNTEAFF. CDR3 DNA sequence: TGTGCCAGCAGGTCTCCTTACAGAAACACTGAAGCTTTCTTT.

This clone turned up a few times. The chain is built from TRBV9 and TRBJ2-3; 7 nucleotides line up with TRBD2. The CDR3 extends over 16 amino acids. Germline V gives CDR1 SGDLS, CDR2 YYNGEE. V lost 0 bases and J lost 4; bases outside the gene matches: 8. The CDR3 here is CASSVGRDYFADTQYF. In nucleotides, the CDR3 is TGTGCCAGCAGCGTAGGTCGGGACTATTTTGCAGATACGCAGTATTTT.

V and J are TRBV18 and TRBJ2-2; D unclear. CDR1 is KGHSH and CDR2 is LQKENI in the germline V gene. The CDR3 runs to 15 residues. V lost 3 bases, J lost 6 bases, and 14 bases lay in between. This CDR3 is CASSPSPGTAGELFF. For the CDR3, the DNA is TGTGCCAGCTCACCTTCCCCAGGTACCGCCGGGGAGCTGTTTTTT.

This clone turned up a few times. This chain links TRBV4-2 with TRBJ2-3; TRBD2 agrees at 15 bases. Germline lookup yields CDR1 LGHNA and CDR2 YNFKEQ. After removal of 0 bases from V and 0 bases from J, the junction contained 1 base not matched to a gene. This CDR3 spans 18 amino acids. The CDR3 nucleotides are TGTGCCAGCAGCCAAGAGGGACTAGCGGGGGGAAGCACAGATACGCAGTATTTT. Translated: CASSQEGLAGGSTDTQYF.

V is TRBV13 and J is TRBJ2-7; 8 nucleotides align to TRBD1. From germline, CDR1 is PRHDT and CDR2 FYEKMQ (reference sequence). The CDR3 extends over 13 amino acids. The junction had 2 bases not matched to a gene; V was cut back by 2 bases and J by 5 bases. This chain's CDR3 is CASSLNRGNEQYF. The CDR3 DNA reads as TGTGCCAGCAGCTTAAACAGGGGGAACGAGCAGTACTTC.

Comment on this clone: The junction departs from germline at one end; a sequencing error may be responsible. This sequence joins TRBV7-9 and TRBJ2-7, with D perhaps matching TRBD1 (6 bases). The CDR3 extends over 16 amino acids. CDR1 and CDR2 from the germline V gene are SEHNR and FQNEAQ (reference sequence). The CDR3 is CSSSRIPPQGMSEQYF. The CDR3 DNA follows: TGTTCCAGCAGCCGAATCCCCCCCCAGGGGATGAGCGAGCAGTACTTC.